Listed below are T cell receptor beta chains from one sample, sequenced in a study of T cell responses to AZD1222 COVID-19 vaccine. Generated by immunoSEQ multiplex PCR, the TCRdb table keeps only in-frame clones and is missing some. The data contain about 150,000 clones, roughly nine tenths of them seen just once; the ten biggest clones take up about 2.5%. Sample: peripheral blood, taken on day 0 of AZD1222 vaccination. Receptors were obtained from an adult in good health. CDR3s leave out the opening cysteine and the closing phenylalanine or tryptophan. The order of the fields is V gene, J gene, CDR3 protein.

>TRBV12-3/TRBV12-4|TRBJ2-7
ASSRQQEQY
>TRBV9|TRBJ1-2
ASSVEPYGYT
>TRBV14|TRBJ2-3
ASSQRGRETDTQY
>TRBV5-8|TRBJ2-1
ASSLGTGGYNEQF
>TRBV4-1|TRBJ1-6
ASSPDRNSPLH
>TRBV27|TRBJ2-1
ASRPSGRGSYNEQF
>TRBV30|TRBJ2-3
AWSSGTDTQY
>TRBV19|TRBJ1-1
ASSPDSQNTEAF
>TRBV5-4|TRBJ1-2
ASSSVGGGFNYGYT
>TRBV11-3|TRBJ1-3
ASSFGGNSGNTIY
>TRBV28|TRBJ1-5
ASSPGTGGRQPQH
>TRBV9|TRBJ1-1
ASSFRDGDTEAF
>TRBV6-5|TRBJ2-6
ASTASGANVLT
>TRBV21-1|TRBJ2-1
ASSTPRTSGRKGEQF
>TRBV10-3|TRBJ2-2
AISGPASGGASLSTGELF
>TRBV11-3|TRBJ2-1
ASSLVGDRGRNEQF
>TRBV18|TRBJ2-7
ASSVTDSYEQY
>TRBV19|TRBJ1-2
ASSIRLGDGYT
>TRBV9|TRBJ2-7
ASSVGPGSYEQY
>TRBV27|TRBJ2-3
ASGHAEDTQY